This T cell receptor beta chain was found in a study of T cells in Graves' hyperthyroidism and ophthalmopathy. Study overall: At initial diagnosis, before any treatment had begun, peripheral blood was obtained.

Of note for this clonotype: Its antigen remains unidentified.

This CDR3 has 13 amino acids. V was clipped by 3 bases and J by 4 bases, with 9 bases between them. In germline, CDR1 is SEHNR, CDR2 FQNEAQ (reference sequence). Template material for amplifying TCR beta CDR3 regions consisted of RNA transcripts. HTBI primers were the set used in a first-round RT-PCR of the TCR CDR3. A single record per CDR3 protein comes from TCRdb applying MiXCR to the multiplex PCR reads. The sample consists of some 600,000 distinct CDR3 sequences, approximately 14% of them appearing once. Broader study findings: Ophthalmopathy was model-predicted a median roughly six months pre-onset.

This TCR was sampled from a woman aged 25 to 39 with Graves' hyperthyroidism that later progressed to Graves' ophthalmopathy. This rearrangement joins TRBV7-9 to TRBJ1-2; D remains ambiguous. Sequencing was done on a sample of blood. The CDR3 reads CASSFTGFYGYTF. CDR3 nucleotides: TGTGCCAGCAGCTTCACTGGATTCTATGGCTACACCTTC. Based on the CDR3 plus reference TRBV7-9 and TRBJ1-2, the full variable domain is DTGVSQNPRHKITKRGQNVTFRCDPISEHNRLYWYRQTLGQGPEFLTYFQNEAQLEKSRLLSDRFSAERPKGSFSTLEIQRTEQGDSAMYLCASSFTGFYGYTFGSGTRLTVV.